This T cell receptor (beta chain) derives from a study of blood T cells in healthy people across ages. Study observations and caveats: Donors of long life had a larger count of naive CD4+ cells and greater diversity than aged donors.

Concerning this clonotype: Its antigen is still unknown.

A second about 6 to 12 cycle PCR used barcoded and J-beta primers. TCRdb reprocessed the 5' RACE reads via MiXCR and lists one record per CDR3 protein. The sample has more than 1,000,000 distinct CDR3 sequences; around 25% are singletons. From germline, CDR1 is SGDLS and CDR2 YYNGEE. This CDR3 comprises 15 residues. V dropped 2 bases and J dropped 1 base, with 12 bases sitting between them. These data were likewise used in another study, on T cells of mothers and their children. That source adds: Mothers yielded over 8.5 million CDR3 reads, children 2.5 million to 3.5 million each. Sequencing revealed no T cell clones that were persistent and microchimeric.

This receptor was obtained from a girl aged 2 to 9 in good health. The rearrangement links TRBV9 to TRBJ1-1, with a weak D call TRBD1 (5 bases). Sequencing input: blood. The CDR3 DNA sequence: TGTGCCAGCAGCGTTTCCCTCGGGGGGAACACTGAAGCTTTCTTT. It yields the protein CASSVSLGGNTEAFF.